This T cell receptor (beta chain) was recorded in a study of CD4+ T cells in melanoma. Study-level findings and limits: A reported correlation linked neoantigen-specific CD4+ T cells to CD8+, macrophage and B cell function. Diverse differentiation states were reported for melanoma neoantigen-specific CD4+ T cells.

Note on this clone: The antigen remains unidentified.

Sequencing was performed with immunoSEQ multiplex PCR; in TCRdb, only in-frame clones are kept and a portion is missing. The data hold about 6,700 clones, with around 66% observed a single time. Germline V gives CDR1 ENHRY, CDR2 SYGVKD. The CDR3 runs 13 residues. Trimming cost V 8 bases and J 6 bases, with 14 bases left between them. This sequence was found in a human donor with melanoma. Sequencing was carried out using cells from a culture (not recorded whether cultured in vitro). The chain is built from TRBV10-3 and TRBJ1-5, with a tentative D call TRBD1 (5 bases). CDR3 amino acids: CAIGTGAGQPQHF. CDR3 in DNA: TGTGCCATCGGGACTGGGGCCGGTCAGCCCCAGCATTTT.